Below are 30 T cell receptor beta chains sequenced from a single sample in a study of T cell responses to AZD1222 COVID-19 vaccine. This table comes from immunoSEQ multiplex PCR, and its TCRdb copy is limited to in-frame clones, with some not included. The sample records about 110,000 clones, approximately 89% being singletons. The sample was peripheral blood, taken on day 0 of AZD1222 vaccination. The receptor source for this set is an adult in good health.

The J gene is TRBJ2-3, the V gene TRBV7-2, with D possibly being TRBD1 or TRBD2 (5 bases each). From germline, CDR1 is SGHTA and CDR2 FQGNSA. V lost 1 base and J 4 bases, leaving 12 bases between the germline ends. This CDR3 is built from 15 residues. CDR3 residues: CASSLGGQGADTQYF. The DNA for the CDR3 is TGTGCCAGCAGCTTAGGTGGGCAGGGAGCAGATACGCAGTATTTT.

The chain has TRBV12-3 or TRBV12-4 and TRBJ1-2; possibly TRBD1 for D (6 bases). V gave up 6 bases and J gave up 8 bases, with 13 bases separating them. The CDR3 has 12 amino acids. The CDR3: CASSTGLRGYTF. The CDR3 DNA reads TGTGCCAGCAGCACAGGGCTCCGAGGCTACACCTTC.

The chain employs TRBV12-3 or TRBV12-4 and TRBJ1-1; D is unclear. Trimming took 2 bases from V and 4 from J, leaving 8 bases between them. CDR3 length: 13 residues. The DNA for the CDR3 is TGTGCCAGCAGTTTAATAGGGAGCACTGAAGCTTTCTTT. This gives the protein CASSLIGSTEAFF.

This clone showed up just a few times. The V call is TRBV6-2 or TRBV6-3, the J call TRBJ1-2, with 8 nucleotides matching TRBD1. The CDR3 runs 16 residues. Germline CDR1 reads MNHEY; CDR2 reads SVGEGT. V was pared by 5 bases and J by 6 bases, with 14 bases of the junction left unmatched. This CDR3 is CASSTPIRDRNNGYTF. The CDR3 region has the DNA TGTGCCAGCAGTACCCCAATCCGGGACAGGAATAATGGCTACACCTTC.

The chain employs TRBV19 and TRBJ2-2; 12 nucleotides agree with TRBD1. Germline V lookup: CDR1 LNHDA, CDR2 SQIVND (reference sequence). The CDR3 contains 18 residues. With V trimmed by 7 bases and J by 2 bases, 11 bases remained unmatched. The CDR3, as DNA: TGTGCCAGTACTCCGCGGTCCGGGACAGGGGGCAACACCGGGGAGCTGTTTTTT. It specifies CASTPRSGTGGNTGELFF.

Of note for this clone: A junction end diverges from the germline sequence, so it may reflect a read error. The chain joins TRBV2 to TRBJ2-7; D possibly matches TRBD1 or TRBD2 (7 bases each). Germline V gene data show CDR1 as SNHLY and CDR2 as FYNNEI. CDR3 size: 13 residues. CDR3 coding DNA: TGTGCCACCCAGGGGGGGGACCGATACGGGCAGTACTTC. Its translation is CATQGGDRYGQYF.

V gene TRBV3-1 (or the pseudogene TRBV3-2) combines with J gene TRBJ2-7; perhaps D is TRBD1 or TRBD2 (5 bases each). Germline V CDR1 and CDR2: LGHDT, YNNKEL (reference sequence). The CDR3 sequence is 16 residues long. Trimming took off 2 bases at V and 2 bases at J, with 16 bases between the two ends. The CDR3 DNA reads TGTGCCAGCAGCCAATTCGTGGGGGTTTTGACCTACGAGCAGTACTTC. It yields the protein CASSQFVGVLTYEQYF.

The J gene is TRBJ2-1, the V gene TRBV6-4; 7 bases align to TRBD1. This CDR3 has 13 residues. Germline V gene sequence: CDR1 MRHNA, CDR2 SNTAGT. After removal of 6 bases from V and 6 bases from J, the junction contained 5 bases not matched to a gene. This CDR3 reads CASSEGAANEQFF. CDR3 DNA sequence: TGTGCCAGCAGCGAGGGGGCGGCCAATGAGCAGTTCTTC.

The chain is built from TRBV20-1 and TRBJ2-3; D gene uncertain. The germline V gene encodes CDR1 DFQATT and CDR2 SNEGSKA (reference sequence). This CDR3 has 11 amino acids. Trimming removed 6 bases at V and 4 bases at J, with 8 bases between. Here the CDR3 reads CSAHRADTQYF. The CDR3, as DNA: TGCAGTGCACATAGGGCAGATACGCAGTATTTT.

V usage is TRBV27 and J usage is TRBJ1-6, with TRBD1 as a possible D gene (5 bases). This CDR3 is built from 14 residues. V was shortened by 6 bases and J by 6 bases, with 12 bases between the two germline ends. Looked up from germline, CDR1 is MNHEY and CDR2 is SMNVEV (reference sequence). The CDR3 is CASSPAGVNSPLHF. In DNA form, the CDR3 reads TGTGCCAGCAGCCCCGCGGGGGTTAATTCACCCCTCCACTTT.

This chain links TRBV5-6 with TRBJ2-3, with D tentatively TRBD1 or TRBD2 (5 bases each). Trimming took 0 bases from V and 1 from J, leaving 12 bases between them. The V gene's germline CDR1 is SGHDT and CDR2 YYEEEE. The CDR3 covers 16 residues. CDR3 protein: CASSLGRMGGTDTQYF. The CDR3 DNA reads TGTGCCAGCAGCTTGGGTCGAATGGGGGGCACAGATACGCAGTATTTT.

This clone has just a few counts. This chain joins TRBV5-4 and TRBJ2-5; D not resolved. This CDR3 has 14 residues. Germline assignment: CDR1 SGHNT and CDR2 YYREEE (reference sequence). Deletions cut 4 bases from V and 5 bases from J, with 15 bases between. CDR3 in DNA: TGTGCCAGCAGCCCCGGATGGGGTAGGGAGACCCAGTACTTC. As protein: CASSPGWGRETQYF.

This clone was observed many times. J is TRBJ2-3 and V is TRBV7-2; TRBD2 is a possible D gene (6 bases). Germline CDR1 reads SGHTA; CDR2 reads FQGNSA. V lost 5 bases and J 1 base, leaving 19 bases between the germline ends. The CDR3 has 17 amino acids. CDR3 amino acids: CASSPLMGGSGTDTQYF. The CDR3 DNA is TGTGCCAGCAGCCCCCTAATGGGGGGATCTGGCACAGATACGCAGTATTTT.

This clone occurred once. In DNA form, the CDR3 reads TGTGCCAGCAGTTACTCGACCGACTCTGGAAACACCATATATTTT. Its protein product is CASSYSTDSGNTIYF. V is TRBV6-5 and J is TRBJ1-3, with no clear D. In germline, CDR1 is MNHEY, CDR2 SVGAGI. The CDR3 runs to 15 residues. The V gene lost 0 bases and the J gene lost 0 bases, with 6 bases spanning the gap.

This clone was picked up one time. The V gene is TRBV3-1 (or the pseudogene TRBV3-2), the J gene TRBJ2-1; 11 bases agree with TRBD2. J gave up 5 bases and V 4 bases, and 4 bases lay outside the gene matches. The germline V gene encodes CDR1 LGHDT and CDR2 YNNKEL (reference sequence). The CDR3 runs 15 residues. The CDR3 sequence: CASSRLAGGNNEQFF. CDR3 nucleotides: TGTGCCAGCAGCCGGCTAGCGGGGGGCAACAATGAGCAGTTCTTC.

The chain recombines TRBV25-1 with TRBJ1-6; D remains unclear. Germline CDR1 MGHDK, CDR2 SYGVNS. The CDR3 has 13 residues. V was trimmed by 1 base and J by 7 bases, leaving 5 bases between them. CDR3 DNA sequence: TGTGCCAGCAGTGAATGGAGGAATTCACCCCTCCACTTT. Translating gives CASSEWRNSPLHF.

CDR3 region: CAISRDRSSGANVLTF. DNA for the CDR3: TGTGCCATCAGTCGGGACAGGAGCTCTGGGGCCAACGTCCTGACTTTC. The chain combines TRBV10-3 with TRBJ2-6, with 8 bases lining up with TRBD1. CDR3 length equals 16 residues. V lost 5 bases and J lost 0; bases outside the gene matches: 3. Germline CDR1 ENHRY, CDR2 SYGVKD.

CDR3 nucleotide sequence: TGTGCCATCAGTGAGACAGGGGGCAGTTCAGATACGCAGTATTTT. Translated, it gives CAISETGGSSDTQYF. The rearrangement uses TRBV10-3 and TRBJ2-3, with TRBD1 matching over 9 bases. CDR3 size: 15 residues. V lost 2 bases to trimming and J lost 4 bases; unmatched junction nucleotides: 4. From germline, CDR1 is ENHRY and CDR2 SYGVKD.

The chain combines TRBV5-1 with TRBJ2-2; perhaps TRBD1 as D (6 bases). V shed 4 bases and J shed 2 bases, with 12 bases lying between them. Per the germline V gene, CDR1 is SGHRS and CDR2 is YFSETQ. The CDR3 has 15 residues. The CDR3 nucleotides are TGCGCCAGCAGCCGAGGGACACCAAACACCGGGGAGCTGTTTTTT. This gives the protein CASSRGTPNTGELFF.

CDR3: CASSIELGTGGGYTF. The DNA for the CDR3 is TGCGCCAGCAGCATTGAACTGGGGACTGGGGGAGGCTACACCTTC. This sequence joins TRBV5-1 and TRBJ1-2, with D perhaps TRBD1 (5 bases). This CDR3 spans 15 amino acids. V was clipped by 4 bases and J by 8 bases, with 21 bases between them. Germline CDR1 SGHRS, CDR2 YFSETQ.

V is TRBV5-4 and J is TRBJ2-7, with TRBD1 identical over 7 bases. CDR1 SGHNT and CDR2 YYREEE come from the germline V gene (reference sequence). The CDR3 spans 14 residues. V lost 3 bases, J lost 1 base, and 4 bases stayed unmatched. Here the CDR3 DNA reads TGTGCCAGCAGCTCGTCGGGACAGTCCTACGAGCAGTACTTC. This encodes CASSSSGQSYEQYF.

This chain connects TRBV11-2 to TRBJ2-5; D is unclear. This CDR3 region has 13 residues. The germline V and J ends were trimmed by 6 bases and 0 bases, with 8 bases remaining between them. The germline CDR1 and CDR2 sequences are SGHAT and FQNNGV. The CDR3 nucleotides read TGTGCCAGCAGTCCGGCCGACCAAGAGACCCAGTACTTC. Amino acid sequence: CASSPADQETQYF.

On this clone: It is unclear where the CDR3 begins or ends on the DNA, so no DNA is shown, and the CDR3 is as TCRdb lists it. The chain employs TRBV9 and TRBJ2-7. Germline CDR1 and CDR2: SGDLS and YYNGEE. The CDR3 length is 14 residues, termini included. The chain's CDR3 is CASSVGLGMGEQYF.

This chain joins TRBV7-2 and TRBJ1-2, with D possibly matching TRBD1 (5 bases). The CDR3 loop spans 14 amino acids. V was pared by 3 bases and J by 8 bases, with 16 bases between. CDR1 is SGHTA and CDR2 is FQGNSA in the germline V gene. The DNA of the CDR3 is TGTGCCAGCAGCTTTTCCCAGGGAACGGGCGGCTACACCTTC. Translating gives CASSFSQGTGGYTF.

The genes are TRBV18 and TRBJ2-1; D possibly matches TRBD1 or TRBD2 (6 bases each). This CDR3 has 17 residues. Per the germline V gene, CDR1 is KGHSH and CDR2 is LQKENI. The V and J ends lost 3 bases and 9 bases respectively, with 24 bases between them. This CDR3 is CASSPHTAGTSKGEQFF. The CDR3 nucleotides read TGTGCCAGCTCACCCCACACGGCGGGGACATCTAAAGGTGAGCAGTTCTTC. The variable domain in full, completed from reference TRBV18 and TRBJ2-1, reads NAGVMQNPRHLVRRRGQEARLRCSPMKGHSHVYWYRQLPEEGLKFMVYLQKENIIDESGMPKERFSAEFPKEGPSILRIQQVVRGDSAAYFCASSPHTAGTSKGEQFFGPGTRLTVL.

The CDR3 here is CASSLSTGSQETQYF. CDR3 DNA: TGCGCCAGCAGCTTGTCAACAGGGTCCCAAGAGACCCAGTACTTC. V and J are TRBV5-1 and TRBJ2-5; a possible D gene is TRBD1 (6 bases). Germline CDR1 and CDR2: SGHRS and YFSETQ. The CDR3 consists of 15 residues. V shed 1 base and J shed 1 base, with 11 bases lying between them.

In DNA, the CDR3 is TGTGCCACGTCCTGGGGGAGCTCCTACGAGCAGTACTTC. It translates to CATSWGSSYEQYF. V is TRBV19 and J is TRBJ2-7, with D perhaps being TRBD1 or TRBD2 (5 bases each). This CDR3 spans 13 amino acids. Looked up from germline, CDR1 is LNHDA and CDR2 is SQIVND (reference sequence). The V gene lost 10 bases and the J gene lost 0 bases, with 13 bases spanning the gap.

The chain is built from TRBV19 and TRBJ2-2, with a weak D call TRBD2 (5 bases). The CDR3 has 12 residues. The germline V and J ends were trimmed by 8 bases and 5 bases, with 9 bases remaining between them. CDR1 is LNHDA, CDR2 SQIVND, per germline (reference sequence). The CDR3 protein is CASDPGTGELFF. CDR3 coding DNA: TGTGCCAGTGATCCGGGGACCGGGGAGCTGTTTTTT. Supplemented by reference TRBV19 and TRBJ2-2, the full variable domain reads DGGITQSPKYLFRKEGQNVTLSCEQNLNHDAMYWYRQDPGQGLRLIYYSQIVNDFQKGDIAEGYSVSREKKESFPLTVTSAQKNPTAFYLCASDPGTGELFFGEGSRLTVL.

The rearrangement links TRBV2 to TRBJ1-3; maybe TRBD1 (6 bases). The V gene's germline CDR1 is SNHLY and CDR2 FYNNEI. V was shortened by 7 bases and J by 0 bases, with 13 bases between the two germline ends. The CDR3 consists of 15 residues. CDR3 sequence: CASTRQGTSGNTIYF. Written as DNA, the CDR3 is TGTGCCAGCACACGTCAGGGGACCTCTGGAAACACCATATATTTT.

The CDR3 sequence: CASSIRFVERREDTEAFF. DNA of the CDR3: TGTGCCAGTAGTATAAGATTCGTGGAGCGCAGGGAGGACACTGAAGCTTTCTTT. The genes are TRBV19 and TRBJ1-1; D is perhaps TRBD1 (5 bases). Per germline, CDR1 LNHDA and CDR2 SQIVND (reference sequence). Trimming left V 2 bases short and J 3 bases short, with 22 bases between. The CDR3 sequence is 18 residues long.